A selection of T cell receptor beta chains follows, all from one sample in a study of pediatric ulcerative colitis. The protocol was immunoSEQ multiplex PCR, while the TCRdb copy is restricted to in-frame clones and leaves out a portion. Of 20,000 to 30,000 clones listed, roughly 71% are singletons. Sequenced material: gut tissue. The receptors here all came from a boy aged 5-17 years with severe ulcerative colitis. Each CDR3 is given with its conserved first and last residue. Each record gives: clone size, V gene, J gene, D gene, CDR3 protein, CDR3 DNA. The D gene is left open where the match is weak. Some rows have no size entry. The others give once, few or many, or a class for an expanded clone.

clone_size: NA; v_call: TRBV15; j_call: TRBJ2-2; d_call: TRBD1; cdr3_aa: CATQQGAVNTGELFF; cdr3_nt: TGTGCCACCCAACAGGGGGCCGTGAACACCGGGGAGCTGTTTTTT
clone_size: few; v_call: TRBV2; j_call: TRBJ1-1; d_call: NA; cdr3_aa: CASSERGATYTEAFF; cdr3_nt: TGTGCCAGCAGTGAACGGGGGGCGACCTACACTGAAGCTTTCTTT
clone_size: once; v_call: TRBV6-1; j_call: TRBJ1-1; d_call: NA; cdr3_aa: CASTRVGTTEAFF; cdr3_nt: TGTGCCAGCACAAGGGTGGGGACCACTGAAGCTTTCTTT
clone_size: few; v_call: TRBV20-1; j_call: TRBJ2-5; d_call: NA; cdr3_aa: CSASRKETQYF; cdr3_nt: TGCAGTGCTAGCCGAAAAGAGACCCAGTACTTC
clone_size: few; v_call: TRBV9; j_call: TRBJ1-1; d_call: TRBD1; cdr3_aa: CASSQKDRVGTEAFF; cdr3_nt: TGTGCCAGCAGCCAAAAAGACAGGGTGGGAACTGAAGCTTTCTTT
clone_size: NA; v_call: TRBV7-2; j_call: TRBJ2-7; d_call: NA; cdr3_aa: CASSLGGTYEQYF; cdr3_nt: TGTGCCAGCAGCTTAGGGGGGACCTACGAGCAGTACTTC
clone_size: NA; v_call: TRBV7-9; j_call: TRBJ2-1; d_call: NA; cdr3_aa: CASSLRESGENEQFF; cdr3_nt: TGTGCCAGCAGCTTAAGGGAGTCGGGGGAAAATGAGCAGTTCTTC
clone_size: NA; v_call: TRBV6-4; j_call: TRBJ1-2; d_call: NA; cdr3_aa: CASSFSEEDGLGYTF; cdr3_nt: TGTGCCAGCAGTTTTTCTGAAGAGGACGGACTCGGCTACACCTTC
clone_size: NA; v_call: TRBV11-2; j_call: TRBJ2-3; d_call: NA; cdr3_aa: CASSLDAHREDTQYF; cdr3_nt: TGTGCCAGCAGCTTAGATGCCCACAGGGAGGATACGCAGTATTTT
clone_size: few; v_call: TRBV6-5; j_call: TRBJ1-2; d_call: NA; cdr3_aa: CASTGTRRGYTF; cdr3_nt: TGTGCCAGCACGGGTACCCGACGGGGCTACACCTTC
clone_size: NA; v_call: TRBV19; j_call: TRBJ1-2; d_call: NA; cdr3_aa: CASSIERGAYGYTF; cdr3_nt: TGTGCCAGTAGTATAGAAAGGGGGGCCTATGGCTACACCTTC
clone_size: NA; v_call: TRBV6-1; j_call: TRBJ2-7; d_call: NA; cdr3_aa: CASRKGYAGSYEQYF; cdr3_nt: TGTGCCAGCAGAAAGGGTTATGCCGGCTCCTACGAGCAGTACTTC
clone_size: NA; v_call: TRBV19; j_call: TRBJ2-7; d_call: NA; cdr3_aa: CASLYQGLYEQYF; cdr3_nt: TGTGCCAGTCTTTATCAGGGACTCTACGAGCAGTACTTC
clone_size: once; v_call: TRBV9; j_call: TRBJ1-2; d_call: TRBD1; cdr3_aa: CASSPGQGADGYTF; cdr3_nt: TGTGCCAGCAGCCCGGGACAGGGGGCGGATGGCTACACCTTC
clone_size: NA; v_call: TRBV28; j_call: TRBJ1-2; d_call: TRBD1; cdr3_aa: CASITRDRGLYGYTF; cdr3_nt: TGTGCCAGCATAACCCGGGACAGGGGACTGTATGGCTACACCTTC
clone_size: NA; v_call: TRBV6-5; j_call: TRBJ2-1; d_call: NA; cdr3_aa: CASSSPRVPYNEQFF; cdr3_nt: TGTGCCAGCAGTTCCCCTAGGGTTCCCTACAATGAGCAGTTCTTC
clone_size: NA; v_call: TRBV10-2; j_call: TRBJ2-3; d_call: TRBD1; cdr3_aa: CASSRDRGSADTQYF; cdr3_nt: TGCGCCAGCAGTCGGGACAGGGGATCGGCAGATACGCAGTATTTT
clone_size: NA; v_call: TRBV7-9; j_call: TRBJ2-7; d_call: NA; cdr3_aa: CASSLAGGYEQYF; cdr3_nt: TGTGCCAGCAGTCTGGCAGGCGGCTACGAGCAGTACTTC
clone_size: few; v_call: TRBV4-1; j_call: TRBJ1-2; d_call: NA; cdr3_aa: CASSQDPQGTYGYTF; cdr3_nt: TGCGCCAGCAGCCAAGATCCCCAGGGAACCTATGGCTACACCTTC
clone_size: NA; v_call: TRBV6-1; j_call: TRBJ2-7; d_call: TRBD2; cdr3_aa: CAGGRGDEQYF; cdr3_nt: TGTGCCGGAGGGAGGGGCGACGAGCAGTACTTC
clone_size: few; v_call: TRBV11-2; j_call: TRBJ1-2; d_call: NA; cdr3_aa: CASSLVSVNYGYTF; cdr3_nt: TGTGCCAGCAGCCTAGTATCAGTTAACTATGGCTACACCTTC
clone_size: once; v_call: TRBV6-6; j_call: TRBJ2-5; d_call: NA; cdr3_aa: CASHSAEETQYF; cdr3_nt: TGTGCCAGCCACTCAGCGGAGGAGACCCAGTACTTC
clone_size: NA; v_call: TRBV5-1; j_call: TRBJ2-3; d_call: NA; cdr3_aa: CASSLVSAGTDTQYF; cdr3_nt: TGCGCCAGCAGCTTGGTTAGCGCGGGGACAGATACGCAGTATTTT
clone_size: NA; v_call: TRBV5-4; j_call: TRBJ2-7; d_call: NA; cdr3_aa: CASSLAGTIGNYEQYF; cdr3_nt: TGTGCCAGCAGCTTGGCCGGCACAATCGGGAACTACGAGCAGTACTTC
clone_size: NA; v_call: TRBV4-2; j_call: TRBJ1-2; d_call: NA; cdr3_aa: CASSRGEYGYTF; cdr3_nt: TGTGCCAGCAGCCGCGGGGAGTATGGCTACACCTTC
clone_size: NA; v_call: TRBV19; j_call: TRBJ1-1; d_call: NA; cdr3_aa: CASAGLMNTEAFF; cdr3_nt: TGTGCCAGTGCGGGACTTATGAACACTGAAGCTTTCTTT
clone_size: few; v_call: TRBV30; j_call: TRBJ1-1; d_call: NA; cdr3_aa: CAWSVREAFF; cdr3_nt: TGTGCCTGGAGTGTACGGGAAGCTTTCTTT
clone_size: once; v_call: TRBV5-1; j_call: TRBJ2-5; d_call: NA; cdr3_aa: CASRIGVETQYF; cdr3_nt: TGCGCCAGCAGAATTGGGGTGGAGACCCAGTACTTC
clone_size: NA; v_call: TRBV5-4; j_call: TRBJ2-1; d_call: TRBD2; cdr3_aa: CASTREGRDNEQFF; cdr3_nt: TGTGCCAGCACGCGGGAGGGCCGGGACAATGAGCAGTTCTTC
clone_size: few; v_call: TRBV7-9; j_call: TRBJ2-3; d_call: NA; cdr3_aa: CASSSSLGSQDF; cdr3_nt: TGTGCCAGCAGCTCCTCGTTGGGCAGTCAAGATTTT
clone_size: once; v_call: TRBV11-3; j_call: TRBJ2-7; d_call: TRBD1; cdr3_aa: CASSLQGTSKEQYF; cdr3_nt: TGTGCCAGCAGCCTACAGGGGACCTCTAAGGAGCAGTACTTC
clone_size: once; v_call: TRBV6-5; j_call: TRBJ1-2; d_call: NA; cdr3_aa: CASSYGEGAYGYTF; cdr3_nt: TGTGCCAGCAGCTACGGCGAGGGTGCCTATGGCTACACCTTC
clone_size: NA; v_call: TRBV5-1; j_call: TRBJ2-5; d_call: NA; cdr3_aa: CASSFVGLDSYQETQYF; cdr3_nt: TGCGCCAGCAGCTTCGTAGGACTTGATTCGTACCAAGAGACCCAGTACTTC
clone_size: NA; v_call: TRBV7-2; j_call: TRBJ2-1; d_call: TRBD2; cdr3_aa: CASSLSSMGRGYNEQFF; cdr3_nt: TGTGCCAGCAGCTTATCGAGTATGGGGAGGGGCTACAATGAGCAGTTCTTC